The 13 T cell receptor beta chains in this list originate from one sample, sequenced in a study of HIV-infected patients and healthy controls. Follow-up blood was drawn about 14 weeks, roughly three months, after antiretroviral therapy began. All unsorted peripheral T cells were captured because whole blood was used without fractionation. About 540 ng RNA was reverse transcribed with alpha and beta constant-region primers. Each of the alpha and beta chains got its own library through chain-specific third strand synthesis with indices. TCRdb re-derived calls from the 5' RACE reads in MiXCR, one entry per CDR3 protein. The table lists thousands of distinct CDR3 sequences, about 27% of them singletons. Sequencing was performed on blood, taken during antiretroviral therapy. The receptors derive from an adult with HIV infection.

Details on this clonotype: Since no conserved phenylalanine or tryptophan closes the CDR3, a read error is the likely cause. The chain joins TRBV7-2 to TRBJ2-1; maybe TRBD2 (5 bases). The CDR3 sequence is 15 residues long. V was clipped by 5 bases and J by 0 bases, with 11 bases between them. Looked up from germline, CDR1 is SGHTA and CDR2 is FQGNSA. The CDR3 is CASSPGVSSYNEQFL. As DNA, the CDR3 is TGTGCCAGCAGCCCCGGGGTAAGCTCCTACAATGAGCAGTTCCTC.

CDR3 residues: CASSPGAGQVYTEAFF. The CDR3 DNA follows: TGTGCCAGCAGCCCAGGGGCGGGACAGGTGTACACTGAAGCTTTCTTT. This chain joins TRBV7-9 and TRBJ1-1, with 8 bases lining up with TRBD1. Losses at the gene ends were 5 bases for V and 3 bases for J; bases not matched to a gene: 11. The CDR3 has 16 residues. Germline lookup yields CDR1 SEHNR and CDR2 FQNEAQ (reference sequence).

This clonotype came up once. The chain combines TRBV11-2 with TRBJ2-5, with 9 bases fitting TRBD1. Germline CDR1 SGHAT, CDR2 FQNNGV. Trimming took 1 base from V and 2 from J; bases not matched to a gene: 8. There are 17 residues in the CDR3. CDR3 loop: CASSLAFGQGKQETQYF. The CDR3 nucleotides read TGTGCCAGCAGCTTAGCTTTCGGACAGGGGAAGCAAGAGACCCAGTACTTC.

This clonotype qualifies as medium-sized. The J gene is TRBJ2-1, the V gene TRBV9, with D possibly matching TRBD2 (6 bases). Trimming took off 2 bases at V and 9 bases at J, with 9 bases between the two ends. Germline CDR1 is SGDLS and CDR2 is YYNGEE. The CDR3 covers 12 residues. DNA for the CDR3: TGTGCCAGCAGCGTTGGAGGGCTTGAGCAGTTCTTC. This gives the protein CASSVGGLEQFF.

The J gene is TRBJ2-6, the V gene TRBV6-2 or TRBV6-3, with TRBD1 as a possible D gene (5 bases). The CDR3 extends over 15 amino acids. V lost 6 bases and J lost 1, with 10 bases in between. The V gene's germline CDR1 is MNHEY and CDR2 SVGEGT. This CDR3 reads CASRRQQSGANVLTF. CDR3 nucleotides: TGTGCCAGCAGAAGACAGCAATCTGGGGCCAACGTCCTGACTTTC.

This sequence joins TRBV27 and TRBJ2-7, with D tentatively TRBD2 (5 bases). The CDR3 runs to 12 residues. Germline-derived CDR1 and CDR2 are MNHEY and SMNVEV (reference sequence). The germline V and J ends were trimmed by 2 bases and 6 bases, with 8 bases remaining between them. This chain's CDR3 is CASSLEGTEQYF. The CDR3 coding sequence is TGTGCCAGCAGTTTAGAGGGTACCGAGCAGTACTTC.

The gene calls are TRBV5-5 and TRBJ1-1; maybe TRBD1 (6 bases). Trimming left V 4 bases short and J 0 bases short, with 16 bases between. The CDR3 is 16 amino acids. The germline V gene encodes CDR1 SGHKS and CDR2 YYEKEE (reference sequence). This chain's CDR3 is CASSTGTRNLNTEAFF. The CDR3 region has the DNA TGTGCCAGCAGCACTGGGACAAGAAATTTGAACACTGAAGCTTTCTTT.

The V gene is TRBV6-5, the J gene TRBJ1-2; no clear D gene. This CDR3 region has 14 residues. The V gene lost 0 bases and the J gene lost 8 bases, with 13 bases spanning the gap. The germline V gene encodes CDR1 MNHEY and CDR2 SVGAGI. CDR3 loop: CASSYSTELRGYTF. The CDR3 nucleotides read TGTGCCAGCAGTTACTCGACCGAGCTTCGGGGCTACACCTTC.

This clonotype was picked up one time. This clone may be a read error of a much larger clone one base away. The chain recombines TRBV28 with TRBJ2-1; D might be TRBD1 or TRBD2, each matching 5 bases. The CDR3 is made up of 14 amino acids. Germline loops: CDR1 MDHEN, CDR2 SYDVKM. In nucleotides, the CDR3 is TGTGCCAGCAGGCCCGGGACGTTCTACAATGAGCAGTTATTC. It translates to CASRPGTFYNEQLF.

This clonotype is medium-sized. The V and J genes are TRBV7-2 and TRBJ1-2; D uncertain. CDR1 is SGHTA and CDR2 is FQGNSA in the germline V gene. The CDR3 runs 12 residues. Trimming cost V 5 bases and J 4 bases, with 8 bases left between them. The CDR3 loop is CASSREAYGYTF. The CDR3 DNA sequence: TGTGCCAGCAGCCGAGAAGCCTATGGCTACACCTTC.

On this clonotype: This could be a read error, since a much larger clone is one nucleotide away. J is TRBJ2-7 and V is TRBV6-2 or TRBV6-3, with no clear D. V lost 8 bases, J lost 0 bases, and 8 bases lay in between. The CDR3 covers 12 residues. Germline CDR1 reads MNHEY; CDR2 reads SVGEGT. The CDR3 sequence: CASYGPSYEQYF. CDR3 DNA: TGTGCCAGCTACGGTCCCTCCTACGAGCAGTACTTC.

The rearrangement links TRBV9 to TRBJ1-1, with a tentative D call TRBD1 (6 bases). The germline V gene has CDR1 SGDLS and CDR2 YYNGEE. CDR3 length equals 14 residues. V lost 5 bases to trimming and J lost 3 bases, with 14 bases between them. CDR3: CASSPRGADTEAFF. CDR3 nucleotides: TGTGCCAGCAGTCCTCGGGGGGCGGACACTGAAGCTTTCTTT.

A single count supports this clonotype. The V and J genes are TRBV5-6 and TRBJ2-1, with TRBD1 as a possible D gene (6 bases). Trimming left V 5 bases short and J 7 bases short, with 16 bases between. Germline loops: CDR1 SGHDT, CDR2 YYEEEE. The CDR3 is made up of 14 amino acids. Written as DNA, the CDR3 is TGTGCCAGCAGACCGGGACACCTGCTTAATGAGCAGTTCTTC. Encoded protein: CASRPGHLLNEQFF.